Shown below are 20 T cell receptor beta chains from a single sample sequenced in a study of metastatic and nonmetastatic thyroid tumors. Before thyroid surgery, none of the patients had received any treatment. TCRdb redid the clone calls on the PCR reads using MiXCR. The sample contains approximately 17,000 clones, about 25% of which appear only once. Sequencing was done on a sample of adjacent normal tissue. The source is a female donor with papillary thyroid cancer or a benign thyroid nodule (not recorded which). Some clones in this sample may be carry-over from other donors' samples.

The chain recombines TRBV7-2 with TRBJ1-5; D gene unclear. Looked up from germline, CDR1 is SGHTA and CDR2 is FQGNSA. V was trimmed by 9 bases and J by 3 bases, leaving 12 bases between them. This CDR3 is built from 13 residues. CDR3 in DNA: TGTGCCAGTGCCGTCGGTTTCAATCAGCCCCAGCATTTT. It translates to CASAVGFNQPQHF. Variable domain in full (rest from reference TRBV7-2 and TRBJ1-5): GAGVSQSPSNKVTEKGKDVELRCDPISGHTALYWYRQSLGQGLEFLIYFQGNSAPDKSGLPSDRFSAERTGGSVSTLTIQRTQQEDSAVYLCASAVGFNQPQHFGDGTRLSIL.

J is TRBJ1-5 and V is TRBV6-1, with D unresolved. Trimming cost V 5 bases and J 9 bases, with 8 bases left between them. Germline values: CDR1 MNHNS, CDR2 SASEGT. The CDR3 has 11 amino acids. The CDR3 spells CASSPLGPQHF. CDR3 nucleotides: TGTGCCAGCAGTCCACTTGGGCCCCAGCATTTT.

V and J are TRBV30 and TRBJ2-7, with a weak D call TRBD2 (5 bases). Germline V gene data show CDR1 as GTSNPN and CDR2 as SVGIG (reference sequence). Trimming removed 1 base at V and 0 bases at J, with 13 bases between. This CDR3 is built from 15 residues. CDR3 DNA sequence: TGTGCCTGGAGTGGAGGGAATCCTAGCTCCTACGAGCAGTACTTC. Protein: CAWSGGNPSSYEQYF.

CDR3 loop: CASSPYTSGRETYEQYF. The CDR3 nucleotides are TGTGCCAGCTCACCGTATACTAGCGGGAGAGAGACCTACGAGCAGTACTTC. V is TRBV18 and J is TRBJ2-7, with 11 bases identical to TRBD2. Germline assignment: CDR1 KGHSH and CDR2 LQKENI. The CDR3 is made up of 17 amino acids. Unmatched junction bases numbered 9, after V lost 3 bases and J lost 2 bases. Full variable domain (outside the CDR3, taken from reference TRBV18 and TRBJ2-7): NAGVMQNPRHLVRRRGQEARLRCSPMKGHSHVYWYRQLPEEGLKFMVYLQKENIIDESGMPKERFSAEFPKEGPSILRIQQVVRGDSAAYFCASSPYTSGRETYEQYFGPGTRLTVT.

This clone was seen a few times. The chain has TRBV28 and TRBJ2-3; 7 bases fit TRBD2. With V trimmed by 3 bases and J by 1 base, 4 bases remained unmatched. CDR1 MDHEN and CDR2 SYDVKM come from the germline V gene. The CDR3 totals 15 residues. CDR3 sequence (DNA): TGTGCCAGCAGTTTCCCTCTAGCGGGCACAGATACGCAGTATTTT. Its translation is CASSFPLAGTDTQYF.

The genes are TRBV4-1 and TRBJ2-7; D is possibly TRBD1 or TRBD2 (6 bases each). This CDR3 is built from 15 residues. CDR1 and CDR2 from the germline V gene are MGHRA and YSYEKL. V was clipped by 3 bases and J by 6 bases, with 18 bases between them. The CDR3 region has the DNA TGCGCCAGCAGCCACAACAGGGAGGCCCGGCTCGAGCAGTACTTC. It codes for CASSHNREARLEQYF.

This clone appeared a few times. The chain links TRBV6-1 to TRBJ2-6; maybe TRBD1 (7 bases). The CDR3 is 17 amino acids. V was pared by 7 bases and J by 0 bases, with 16 bases between. CDR1 is MNHNS, CDR2 SASEGT, per germline. The CDR3 is CASKPQGGNSGANVLTF. In DNA form, the CDR3 reads TGTGCCAGCAAGCCTCAGGGGGGTAACTCTGGGGCCAACGTCCTGACTTTC.

The chain joins TRBV4-1 to TRBJ2-5; 8 bases fit TRBD1. The CDR3 has 16 amino acids. V lost 4 bases and J lost 9; bases outside the gene matches: 16. Germline lookup yields CDR1 MGHRA and CDR2 YSYEKL. CDR3 amino acids: CASSRYPGQEDGAQYF. CDR3 bases: TGCGCCAGCAGCCGATATCCGGGACAGGAAGATGGGGCCCAGTACTTC.

This clone was recorded many times. A much bigger clone sits one base away, suggesting this may be a read error. Because it lacks the conserved phenylalanine or tryptophan at the end, this CDR3 is likely a read error. The genes are TRBV7-2 and TRBJ2-1; 10 nucleotides match TRBD2. The length of the CDR3 is 16 residues. Germline CDR1 and CDR2: SGHTA and FQGNSA. V lost 5 bases and J lost 4; bases outside the gene matches: 8. The DNA for the CDR3 is TGTGCCAGCAGCCTTACCGCTAGCGGGGGTTACAATGAGCAGTTCGTC. Residues: CASSLTASGGYNEQFV.

The J gene is TRBJ1-5, the V gene TRBV7-2, with 9 bases that match TRBD1. From germline, CDR1 is SGHTA and CDR2 FQGNSA. The J segment lost 7 bases and the V segment lost 3 bases, leaving 1 base of the junction unmatched. There are 13 residues in the CDR3. CDR3 in DNA: TGTGCCAGCAGCTTGGACAGGGGACAGCCCCAGCATTTT. Its translation is CASSLDRGQPQHF. Full variable domain (missing parts from reference TRBV7-2 and TRBJ1-5): GAGVSQSPSNKVTEKGKDVELRCDPISGHTALYWYRQSLGQGLEFLIYFQGNSAPDKSGLPSDRFSAERTGGSVSTLTIQRTQQEDSAVYLCASSLDRGQPQHFGDGTRLSIL.

About this clone: The germline gene is not matched at one end of the junction; a read error may be the cause. This sequence joins TRBV4-1 and TRBJ2-3; no definite D call. There are 16 residues in the CDR3. Germline V CDR1 and CDR2: MGHRA, YSYEKL. Here the CDR3 reads CASSQDQLGITDPQYF. CDR3 bases: TGCGCCAGCAGCCAAGATCAGCTTGGAATTACAGATCCGCAGTATTTT.

This clone was picked up a small number of times. The chain recombines TRBV6-1 with TRBJ2-7; no reliable D call. Trimming pared 2 bases from V and 2 bases from J, leaving 10 bases between. In germline, CDR1 is MNHNS, CDR2 SASEGT. The CDR3 has 14 amino acids. CDR3 nucleotides: TGTGCCAGCAGTGAAATTATAGACACCTACGAGCAGTACTTC. As protein: CASSEIIDTYEQYF.

This rearrangement joins TRBV7-2 to TRBJ2-7, with 10 nucleotides matching TRBD2. The germline V gene has CDR1 SGHTA and CDR2 FQGNSA. V was clipped by 5 bases and J by 7 bases; unmatched bases: 8. The CDR3 consists of 14 residues. CDR3 amino acids: CASSPGLAGEEQYF. The CDR3, as DNA: TGTGCCAGCAGCCCGGGGCTAGCGGGAGAAGAGCAGTACTTC.

This clone came up a few times. V is TRBV6-2 or TRBV6-3 and J is TRBJ2-7; 7 positions agree with TRBD2. The CDR3 is 14 residues long. CDR1 is MNHEY, CDR2 SVGEGT, per germline. After removal of 4 bases from V and 6 bases from J, the junction contained 9 bases not matched to a gene. CDR3 DNA sequence: TGTGCCAGCAGTTTCAGCGGGGCGGGATCCGAGCAGTACTTC. It yields the protein CASSFSGAGSEQYF.

In regard to this clone: In the same sample, other DNA sequences code for this CDR3. The V and J genes are TRBV6-2 or TRBV6-3 and TRBJ2-3; D may be TRBD2 (7 bases). V dropped 0 bases and J dropped 3 bases, with 13 bases sitting between them. This CDR3 region has 16 residues. Germline assignment: CDR1 MNHEY and CDR2 SVGEGT. This CDR3 reads CASSYSPGGGTDTQYF. Here the CDR3 DNA reads TGTGCCAGCAGTTACTCGCCGGGGGGCGGAACAGATACGCAGTATTTT.

The genes are TRBV4-2 and TRBJ1-4, with TRBD1 matching over 10 bases. J gave up 5 bases and V 3 bases, and 6 bases lay outside the gene matches. The CDR3 extends over 16 amino acids. In germline, CDR1 is LGHNA, CDR2 YNFKEQ. The CDR3 spells CASSQGDRGPNEKLFF. The CDR3 DNA reads TGTGCCAGCAGCCAGGGCGACAGGGGGCCGAATGAAAAACTGTTTTTT.

This chain links TRBV2 with TRBJ2-2; the match to TRBD2 covers 7 bases. The V segment lost 6 bases and the J segment 7 bases; nucleotides outside the gene matches: 8. Germline CDR1 and CDR2: SNHLY and FYNNEI. This CDR3 contains 14 residues. CDR3 sequence reads: CASRPGLVGGELFF. The CDR3 DNA follows: TGTGCCAGCAGACCCGGACTAGTGGGCGGGGAGCTGTTTTTT.

The chain is built from TRBV18 and TRBJ2-6; no firm D call. This CDR3 is built from 13 residues. Looked up from germline, CDR1 is KGHSH and CDR2 is LQKENI. Trimming took off 3 bases at V and 0 bases at J, with 0 bases between the two ends. The CDR3 bases are TGTGCCAGCTCACCCTCTGGGGCCAACGTCCTGACTTTC. Protein sequence: CASSPSGANVLTF.

The chain combines TRBV20-1 with TRBJ1-2; D is uncertain. Germline V gene lookup returns CDR1 DFQATT and CDR2 SNEGSKA (reference sequence). The CDR3 covers 12 residues. V was pared by 2 bases and J by 4 bases, with 8 bases between. CDR3 sequence reads: CSARILRYGYTF. CDR3 nucleotide sequence: TGCAGTGCTAGAATCCTGCGCTATGGCTACACCTTC.

The rearrangement joins TRBV4-2 to TRBJ1-2; perhaps TRBD1 as D (6 bases). V dropped 4 bases and J dropped 3 bases, with 15 bases sitting between them. This CDR3 region has 15 residues. Germline CDR1 LGHNA, CDR2 YNFKEQ. CDR3 coding DNA: TGTGCCAGCAGCCCTTCGGGGGCGGGGGACTATGGCTACACCTTC. Its translation: CASSPSGAGDYGYTF.